Sequencing of this T cell receptor (beta chain) was carried out in a study of shared clonotypes between healthy human individuals. Whole-study findings and limits: Naive subsets generally exceeded memory subsets in estimated richness. Shared clonotypes: roughly 4.5% naive CD4, under 4% naive CD8, about 2.5% memory CD4, 0.4% memory CD8. Sampling covered blood only; tissue repertoires likely differ.

Germline CDR1 MNHEY, CDR2 SVGAGI. The V and J ends lost 0 bases and 7 bases respectively, with 12 bases between them. CDR3 size: 15 residues. Authors' methods: Filtering differed, since immunoSEQ gave only junction sequences and no quality scores. Clones were read by immunoSEQ multiplex PCR, and TCRdb kept only the in-frame ones, dropping some. V and J calls and clone size come straight from that table; D and trimming were deduced from the DNA. This table holds 1.5 million to 2.5 million clones, about 95% found once. Naive CD8 populations comprised CD45RO-negative cells positively selected for CCR7, excluding terminally differentiated effector memory CD45RA+ cells. Points on this clone: Its target is not known.

Material: naive CD8+ T cells sorted from blood. The chain links TRBV6-5 to TRBJ1-4, with unresolved D. This clonotype was sampled from a man younger than 30 in good health. CDR3 DNA sequence: TGTGCCAGCAGTTACTCAGGAGCGGGGAGTGAAAAACTGTTTTTT. Protein sequence: CASSYSGAGSEKLFF.